This TCR beta chain was identified during a study of control samples from healthy donors and cancer patients. Sequencing was performed with immunoSEQ multiplex PCR; in TCRdb, only in-frame clones are kept and a portion is missing. In the table there are 100,000 to 150,000 clones, roughly 92% of which are singletons. Germline CDR1 MNHEY, CDR2 SMNVEV (reference sequence). This CDR3 is built from 16 residues. V lost 8 bases and J lost 0; bases outside the gene matches: 9. This chain joins TRBV27 and TRBJ1-5; 8 bases match TRBD1. Specimen: blood. This sequence originates from a man between 18 and 35 years old in good health. For the CDR3, the DNA is TGTGCCAGCCGGCAGGGGGCCGGCTATAGCAATCAGCCCCAGCATTTT. This codes for CASRQGAGYSNQPQHF.